The 27 T cell receptor beta chains presented below share a single source sample, sequenced in a study of blood T cell repertoires in COVID-19. This table comes from immunoSEQ multiplex PCR, and its TCRdb copy is limited to in-frame clones, with some not included. Among hundreds of thousands of clones listed, about three quarters were seen once. Sequenced sample: peripheral blood. The receptors were sampled from a woman older than 75 with acute or convalescent COVID-19.

This clone was observed a few times. The chain uses TRBV10-3 and TRBJ1-2; TRBD1 agrees at 9 bases. CDR1 ENHRY and CDR2 SYGVKD come from the germline V gene. The V and J ends lost 2 bases and 8 bases, in that order; junction bases with no gene match: 6. CDR3 length equals 14 residues. The CDR3 DNA follows: TGTGCCATCAGTGAGGGACAGGGGTCGGGGGGCTACACCTTC. The encoded protein is CAISEGQGSGGYTF.

This clone was found a few times. CDR3: CASSLEGRVTYEQYF. The CDR3 DNA reads as TGCGCCAGCAGCTTGGAGGGCAGGGTCACCTACGAGCAGTACTTC. This chain joins TRBV5-1 and TRBJ2-7; TRBD1 is a possible D gene (5 bases). The CDR3 has 15 residues. Germline CDR1 SGHRS, CDR2 YFSETQ. The V end was cut by 0 bases, the J end by 2 bases, with 12 bases between.

On this clone: A read error may produce the germline difference seen at one junction end. V usage is TRBV7-8 and J usage is TRBJ1-2, with D hard to call. Germline CDR1 reads SGHVS; CDR2 reads FQNEAQ. This CDR3 is 13 amino acids long. DNA for the CDR3: TGTGCCAGCAGCTTCGGGAAGCCCTATCGCTACACCTTC. Its protein is CASSFGKPYRYTF.

In nucleotides, the CDR3 is TGTGCCAGCAGTCCGGTGGGCAACACTGAAGCTTTCTTT. This translates into CASSPVGNTEAFF. The J gene is TRBJ1-1, the V gene TRBV12-3 or TRBV12-4; D is undetermined. V gave up 5 bases and J gave up 2 bases, with 9 bases separating them. The CDR3 runs to 13 residues.

CDR3 in amino acids: CASSLSTSSYNEQFF. CDR3 coding DNA: TGTGCCAGCAGCTTGTCGACTAGCTCCTACAATGAGCAGTTCTTC. V usage is TRBV5-5 and J usage is TRBJ2-1; perhaps TRBD2 as D (6 bases). The CDR3 has 15 residues. V was clipped by 1 base and J by 0 bases, with 8 bases between them. The germline gives CDR1 SGHKS, CDR2 YYEKEE (reference sequence).

V gene TRBV5-1 combines with J gene TRBJ1-1, with 7 nucleotides matching TRBD1. Germline-derived CDR1 and CDR2 are SGHRS and YFSETQ. The length of the CDR3 is 17 residues. After removal of 0 bases from V and 1 base from J, the junction contained 9 bases not matched to a gene. The CDR3: CASSLGGPTGTNTEAFF. For the CDR3, the DNA is TGCGCCAGCAGCTTGGGAGGCCCGACAGGGACGAACACTGAAGCTTTCTTT.

J is TRBJ1-1 and V is TRBV18; D is uncertain. CDR3 size: 14 residues. In germline, CDR1 is KGHSH, CDR2 LQKENI. Trimming cost V 3 bases and J 5 bases, with 13 bases left between them. CDR3 protein: CASSPLYSTTEAFF. Here the CDR3 DNA reads TGTGCCAGCTCACCGCTGTACAGTACAACTGAAGCTTTCTTT. The full variable domain, rest sourced from reference TRBV18 and TRBJ1-1, is NAGVMQNPRHLVRRRGQEARLRCSPMKGHSHVYWYRQLPEEGLKFMVYLQKENIIDESGMPKERFSAEFPKEGPSILRIQQVVRGDSAAYFCASSPLYSTTEAFFGQGTRLTVV.

The chain has TRBV6-5 and TRBJ1-4; D uncertain. CDR3 length equals 14 residues. The V end lost 0 bases, the J end lost 5 bases, and 7 bases lay between the germline ends. Per the germline V gene, CDR1 is MNHEY and CDR2 is SVGAGI. Here the CDR3 DNA reads TGTGCCAGCAGTTACTCGTTCAGGAATGAAAAACTGTTTTTT. Its protein product is CASSYSFRNEKLFF.

This chain uses TRBV27 with TRBJ1-5; D is unclear. Trimming cost V 3 bases and J 0 bases, with 9 bases left between them. Germline values: CDR1 MNHEY, CDR2 SMNVEV (reference sequence). This CDR3 region has 15 residues. This CDR3 is CASSFTPYSNQPQHF. The DNA of the CDR3 is TGTGCCAGCAGTTTTACCCCCTATAGCAATCAGCCCCAGCATTTT.

The chain is built from TRBV5-5 and TRBJ2-5; 10 nucleotides line up with TRBD2. This CDR3 contains 16 residues. From germline, CDR1 is SGHKS and CDR2 YYEKEE (reference sequence). V was clipped by 4 bases and J by 2 bases; unmatched bases: 8. CDR3 nucleotide sequence: TGTGCCAGCAGCCCGGAGTGGACTAGCGGACAAGAGACCCAGTACTTC. Protein product: CASSPEWTSGQETQYF.

This clone was seen a handful of times. The gene calls are TRBV19 and TRBJ1-2; 7 nucleotides line up with TRBD1. The germline V gene has CDR1 LNHDA and CDR2 SQIVND (reference sequence). V lost 7 bases, J lost 5 bases, and 10 bases stayed unmatched. The CDR3 runs to 14 residues. Written as DNA, the CDR3 is TGTGCCAGTAACAGGGGAGGTTTTAGTTATGGCTACACCTTC. Amino acids: CASNRGGFSYGYTF.

This sequence joins TRBV6-5 and TRBJ2-1; the D gene is possibly TRBD2 (6 bases). The CDR3 is made up of 13 amino acids. V shed 5 bases and J shed 7 bases, with 12 bases lying between them. Per the germline V gene, CDR1 is MNHEY and CDR2 is SVGAGI. The CDR3 DNA follows: TGTGCCAGCAGTCCCTCAGGAGGGAATGAGCAGTTCTTC. Protein: CASSPSGGNEQFF.

The chain joins TRBV18 to TRBJ2-7, with D unresolved. The germline V and J ends were trimmed by 6 bases and 2 bases, with 20 bases remaining between them. This CDR3 spans 16 amino acids. Germline V lookup: CDR1 KGHSH, CDR2 LQKENI. CDR3 bases: TGTGCCAGCTCCCCCTCGCCAACAAGACAAGCCTACGAGCAGTACTTC. Translation: CASSPSPTRQAYEQYF.

The rearrangement links TRBV2 to TRBJ2-1, with 7 positions matching TRBD2. Germline loops: CDR1 SNHLY, CDR2 FYNNEI. The V and J ends lost 0 bases and 7 bases, in that order; junction bases with no gene match: 3. The CDR3 contains 14 residues. The CDR3 region has the DNA TGTGCCAGCAGTGAAGCGCTGGGGGGGAATGAGCAGTTCTTC. This sequence encodes CASSEALGGNEQFF.

This clone showed up many times. J is TRBJ2-7 and V is TRBV2; 7 positions match TRBD1. After removal of 7 bases from V and 6 bases from J, the junction contained 12 bases not matched to a gene. The CDR3 runs 14 residues. Germline lookup yields CDR1 SNHLY and CDR2 FYNNEI. CDR3 loop: CASTTQGNKSEQYF. As DNA, the CDR3 is TGTGCCAGCACTACACAGGGGAATAAAAGCGAGCAGTACTTC. Looking up the rest from reference TRBV2 and TRBJ2-7 gives the full variable domain: EPEVTQTPSHQVTQMGQEVILRCVPISNHLYFYWYRQILGQKVEFLVSFYNNEISEKSEIFDDQFSVERPDGSNFTLKIRSTKLEDSAMYFCASTTQGNKSEQYFGPGTRLTVT.

This clone was observed once. The rearrangement links TRBV15 to TRBJ1-3, with D unresolved. The CDR3 contains 17 residues. Trimming removed 0 bases at V and 2 bases at J, with 14 bases between. Germline CDR1 and CDR2: LNHNV and YYDKDF (reference sequence). The chain's CDR3 is CATSRDGGRRTGNTIYF. CDR3 in DNA: TGTGCCACCAGCAGAGATGGAGGGCGTAGGACTGGAAACACCATATATTTT.

The chain links TRBV7-9 to TRBJ2-2; D is unclear. V was trimmed by 5 bases and J by 6 bases, leaving 7 bases between them. Germline CDR1 and CDR2: SEHNR and FQNEAQ (reference sequence). The CDR3 is made up of 12 amino acids. CDR3 sequence: CASSPSAGELFF. DNA for the CDR3: TGTGCCAGCAGCCCATCGGCCGGGGAGCTGTTTTTT.

The rearrangement joins TRBV7-2 to TRBJ1-5; possible D gene TRBD1, 5 bases. This CDR3 is built from 13 residues. Trimming removed 5 bases from V and 9 bases from J, with 14 bases in between. The V gene's germline CDR1 is SGHTA and CDR2 FQGNSA. DNA for the CDR3: TGTGCCAGCAGCAGAGACAGCCTCGGGCCCCAGCATTTT. Protein sequence: CASSRDSLGPQHF.

The chain uses TRBV4-3 and TRBJ1-1; the D gene is possibly TRBD1 (6 bases). The CDR3 is 13 residues long. Trimming removed 0 bases from V and 8 bases from J, with 10 bases in between. Germline values: CDR1 LGHNA, CDR2 YSLEER. In DNA, the CDR3 is TGCGCCAGCAGCCAAGACCCCGGGACAGAAGCTTTCTTT. Its translation: CASSQDPGTEAFF.

The chain employs TRBV6-5 and TRBJ1-5; D is perhaps TRBD1 (5 bases). CDR1 is MNHEY and CDR2 is SVGAGI in the germline V gene. The CDR3 has 12 amino acids. V lost 6 bases and J 15 bases, leaving 18 bases between the germline ends. The CDR3 reads CASRNDRQLRHF. The CDR3 nucleotides read TGTGCCAGCAGGAATGACAGACAACTACGGCATTTT.

This clone was seen only a few times. Other DNA sequences in the same sample also yield this CDR3. This chain joins TRBV19 and TRBJ1-1, with D possibly matching TRBD1 (5 bases). This CDR3 comprises 13 residues. Trimming shortened V by 5 bases and J by 6 bases, and 13 bases separated the two germline ends. The germline V gene has CDR1 LNHDA and CDR2 SQIVND (reference sequence). CDR3 sequence: CASSGTGVAEAFF. Written as DNA, the CDR3 is TGTGCCAGTAGTGGAACGGGGGTGGCTGAAGCTTTCTTT. The full variable domain, its missing parts supplied by reference TRBV19 and TRBJ1-1, is DGGITQSPKYLFRKEGQNVTLSCEQNLNHDAMYWYRQDPGQGLRLIYYSQIVNDFQKGDIAEGYSVSREKKESFPLTVTSAQKNPTAFYLCASSGTGVAEAFFGQGTRLTVV.

This clone appeared a single time. The V and J genes are TRBV9 and TRBJ1-1, with 7 bases identical to TRBD1. J gave up 5 bases and V 4 bases, and 11 bases lay outside the gene matches. The germline V gene has CDR1 SGDLS and CDR2 YYNGEE. This CDR3 contains 15 residues. The CDR3 DNA sequence: TGTGCCAGCAGCTTAGGGCAGGGGGAGAGGACTGAAGCTTTCTTT. It yields the protein CASSLGQGERTEAFF.

V and J are TRBV27 and TRBJ2-3; 8 bases are a match to TRBD2. This CDR3 is 15 amino acids long. Germline V gives CDR1 MNHEY, CDR2 SMNVEV (reference sequence). V dropped 3 bases and J dropped 1; count of bases not matched to a gene: 3. This chain's CDR3 is CASSFSGRGTDTQYF. The CDR3 region has the DNA TGTGCCAGCAGTTTCAGCGGGAGAGGCACAGATACGCAGTATTTT.

This clone was detected only a few times. The chain recombines TRBV7-2 with TRBJ2-1; D unclear. The germline V gene has CDR1 SGHTA and CDR2 FQGNSA. The CDR3 has 14 amino acids. Trimming removed 5 bases from V and 6 bases from J, with 14 bases in between. The CDR3 coding sequence is TGTGCCAGCAGCCCCCGACTCCTGTCCAATGAGCAGTTCTTC. This codes for CASSPRLLSNEQFF.

The chain has TRBV7-2 and TRBJ2-1; D may be TRBD2 (5 bases). This CDR3 has 15 residues. Germline-derived CDR1 and CDR2 are SGHTA and FQGNSA. V lost 5 bases and J 1 base, leaving 12 bases between the germline ends. The CDR3 coding sequence is TGTGCCAGCAGCCCTGACTATATTTCCTACAATGAGCAGTTCTTC. This sequence encodes CASSPDYISYNEQFF.

This clone was seen more than once but under ten times. This sequence joins TRBV4-2 and TRBJ1-4, with TRBD1 matching 8 bases. Germline V lookup: CDR1 LGHNA, CDR2 YNFKEQ. The CDR3 runs 16 residues. Unmatched junction bases numbered 6, after V lost 2 bases and J lost 4 bases. CDR3: CASSQLPGGFNEKLFF. The CDR3 bases are TGTGCCAGCAGCCAACTTCCAGGGGGCTTTAATGAAAAACTGTTTTTT.

J is TRBJ2-3 and V is TRBV5-1; 9 bases are a match to TRBD1. The CDR3 runs 16 residues. After removal of 5 bases from V and 6 bases from J, the junction contained 13 bases not matched to a gene. Germline V CDR1 and CDR2: SGHRS, YFSETQ. The CDR3 protein is CASRTPTGGAKDTQYF. CDR3 DNA: TGCGCCAGCAGGACACCGACAGGGGGTGCGAAGGATACGCAGTATTTT.